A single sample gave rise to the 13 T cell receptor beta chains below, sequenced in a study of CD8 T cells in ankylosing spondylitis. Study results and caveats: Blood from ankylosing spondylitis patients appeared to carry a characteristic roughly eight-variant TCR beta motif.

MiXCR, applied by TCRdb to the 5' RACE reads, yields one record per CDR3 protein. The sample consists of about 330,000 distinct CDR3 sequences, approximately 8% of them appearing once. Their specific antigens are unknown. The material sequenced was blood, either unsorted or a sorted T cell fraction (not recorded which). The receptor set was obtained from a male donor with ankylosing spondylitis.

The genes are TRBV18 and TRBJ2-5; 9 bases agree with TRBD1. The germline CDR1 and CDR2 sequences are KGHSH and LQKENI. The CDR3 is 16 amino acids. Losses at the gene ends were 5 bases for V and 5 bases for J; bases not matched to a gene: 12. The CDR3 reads CASSTTLGQGFETQYF. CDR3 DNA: TGTGCCAGCTCAACCACCCTGGGACAGGGATTTGAGACCCAGTACTTC.

The CDR3, as DNA: TGTGCCAGCATGCGACTAGCGGGAGTGCGGGAGACCCAGTACTTC. It specifies CASMRLAGVRETQYF. V and J are TRBV6-1 and TRBJ2-5; the match to TRBD2 covers 12 bases. This CDR3 is built from 15 residues. V was clipped by 7 bases and J by 5 bases; unmatched bases: 8. CDR1 and CDR2 (germline): MNHNS, SASEGT.

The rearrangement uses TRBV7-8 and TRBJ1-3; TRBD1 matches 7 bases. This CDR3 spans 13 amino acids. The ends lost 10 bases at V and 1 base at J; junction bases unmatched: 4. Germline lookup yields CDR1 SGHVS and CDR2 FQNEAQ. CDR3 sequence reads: CATRDRSGNTIYF. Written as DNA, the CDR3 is TGTGCCACCAGGGACAGATCTGGAAACACCATATATTTT. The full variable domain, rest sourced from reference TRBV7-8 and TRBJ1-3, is GAGVSQSPRYKVAKRGQDVALRCDPISGHVSLFWYQQALGQGPEFLTYFQNEAQLDKSGLPSDRFFAERPEGSVSTLKIQRTQQEDSAVYLCATRDRSGNTIYFGEGSWLTVV.

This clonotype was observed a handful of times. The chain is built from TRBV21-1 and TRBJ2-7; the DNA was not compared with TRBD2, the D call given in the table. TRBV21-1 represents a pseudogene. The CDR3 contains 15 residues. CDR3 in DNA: TGTGCCAGCAGCAAAGAGGTAGCGGGAGACGGTGAGCAGTACTTC. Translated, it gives CASSKEVAGDGEQYF.

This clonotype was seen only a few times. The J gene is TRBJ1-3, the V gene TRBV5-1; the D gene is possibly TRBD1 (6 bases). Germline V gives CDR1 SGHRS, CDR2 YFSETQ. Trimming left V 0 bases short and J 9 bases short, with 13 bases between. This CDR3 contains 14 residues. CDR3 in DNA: TGCGCCAGCAGCTTGGGTCAGGGGACTGGCACCATATATTTT. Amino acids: CASSLGQGTGTIYF.

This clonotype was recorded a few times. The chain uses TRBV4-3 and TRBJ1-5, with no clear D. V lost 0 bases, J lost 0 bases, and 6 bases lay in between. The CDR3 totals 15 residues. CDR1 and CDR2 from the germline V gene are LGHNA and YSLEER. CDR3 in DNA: TGCGCCAGCAGCCAAGACTTATATAGCAATCAGCCCCAGCATTTT. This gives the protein CASSQDLYSNQPQHF.

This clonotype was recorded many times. The CDR3 region is CASSYAGTGTGELFF. CDR3 nucleotide sequence: TGTGCCAGCAGTTACGCGGGTACAGGGACCGGGGAGCTGTTTTTT. V is TRBV6-2 or TRBV6-3 and J is TRBJ2-2; D is perhaps TRBD1 (6 bases). The CDR3 length is 15 residues. Germline values: CDR1 MNHEY, CDR2 SVGEGT. The V end lost 2 bases, the J end lost 5 bases, and 12 bases lay between the germline ends.

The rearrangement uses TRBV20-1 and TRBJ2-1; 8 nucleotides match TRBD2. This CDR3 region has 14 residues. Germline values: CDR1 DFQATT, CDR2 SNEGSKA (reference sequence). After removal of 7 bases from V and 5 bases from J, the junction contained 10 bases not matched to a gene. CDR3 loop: CSVSRLAGHNEQFF. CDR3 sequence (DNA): TGCAGTGTCAGCCGGCTAGCGGGTCACAATGAGCAGTTCTTC.

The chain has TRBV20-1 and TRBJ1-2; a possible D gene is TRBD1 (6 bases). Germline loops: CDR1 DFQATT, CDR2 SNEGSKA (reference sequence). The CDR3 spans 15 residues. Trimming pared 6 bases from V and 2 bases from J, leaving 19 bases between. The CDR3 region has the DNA TGCAGTGCGGATGGGACACCCGGTCTCAACTATGGCTACACCTTC. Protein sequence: CSADGTPGLNYGYTF.

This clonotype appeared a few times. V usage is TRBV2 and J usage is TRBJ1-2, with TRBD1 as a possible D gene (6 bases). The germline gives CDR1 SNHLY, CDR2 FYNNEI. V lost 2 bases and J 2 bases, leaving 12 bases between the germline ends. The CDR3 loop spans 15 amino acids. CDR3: CASSERGQPNYGYTF. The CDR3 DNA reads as TGTGCCAGCAGTGAACGCGGACAGCCCAACTATGGCTACACCTTC.

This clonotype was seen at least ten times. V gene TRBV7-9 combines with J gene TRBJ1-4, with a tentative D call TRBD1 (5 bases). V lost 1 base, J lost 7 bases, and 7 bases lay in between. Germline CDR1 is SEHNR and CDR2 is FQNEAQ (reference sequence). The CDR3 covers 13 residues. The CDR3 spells CASSLVGTEKLFF. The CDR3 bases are TGTGCCAGCAGCTTAGTGGGGACTGAAAAACTGTTTTTT.

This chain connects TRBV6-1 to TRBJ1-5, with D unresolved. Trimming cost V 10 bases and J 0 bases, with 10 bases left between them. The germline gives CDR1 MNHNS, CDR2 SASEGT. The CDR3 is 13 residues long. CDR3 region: CATSGCSNQPQHF. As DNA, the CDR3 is TGTGCCACCTCAGGTTGTAGCAATCAGCCCCAGCATTTT.

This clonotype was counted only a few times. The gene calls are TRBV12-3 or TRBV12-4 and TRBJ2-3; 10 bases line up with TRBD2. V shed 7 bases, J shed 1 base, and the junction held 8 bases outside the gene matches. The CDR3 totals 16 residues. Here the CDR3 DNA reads TGTGCCAGCACCCTTCTTGGGACTAGCGGCACAGATACGCAGTATTTT. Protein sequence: CASTLLGTSGTDTQYF.